This is a list of T cell receptor beta chains from one sample in a study of OX40 agonist ivuxolimab in advanced cancers. Sequencing used immunoSEQ multiplex PCR; TCRdb keeps in-frame clones, though not all of them. The data contain about 88,000 clones, approximately 85% of them singletons. The sample here was CD4+ or CD8+ T cells sorted from blood, taken in a trial of the OX40 agonist ivuxolimab. The origin of the receptors is an adult with an advanced solid tumor such as melanoma, head and neck, liver or kidney cancer. Both conserved end residues are part of each CDR3. Each record gives: V gene, J gene, D gene, clone size, CDR3 DNA, CDR3 protein. The D gene is left open where the match is weak. Clone size is shown for a subset of rows, as once, few, many or a class of expanded clone.

TRBV28	TRBJ2-2	NA	NA	TGTGCCAGCAGTTTAATGTCCCCCGGGGAGCTGTTTTTT	CASSLMSPGELFF
TRBV4-2	TRBJ1-2	NA	NA	TGTGCCAGCAGCCCTAGTTTGGCCCCTTGGGACTATGGCTACACCTTC	CASSPSLAPWDYGYTF
TRBV5-5	TRBJ2-3	NA	once	TGTGCCAGCAGCAGTACAGGGTCTGAAACTACGCAGTATTTT	CASSSTGSETTQYF
TRBV28	TRBJ1-2	TRBD1	NA	TGTGCCAGCAGCTGGGGGACAGGGACCTATGGCTACACCTTC	CASSWGTGTYGYTF
TRBV5-1	TRBJ2-1	TRBD2	few	TGCGCCAGCAGCCCCAGCGGGGGGGCCTACAATGAGCAGTTCTTC	CASSPSGGAYNEQFF
TRBV4-1	TRBJ1-1	TRBD1	few	TGCGCCAGCAGCCGGGACAGGGACGGCGCTGAAGCTTTCTTT	CASSRDRDGAEAFF
TRBV9	TRBJ2-3	NA	NA	TGTGCCAGCAGACCTCCGGCCAAAGGGGGCACAGATACGCAGTATTTT	CASRPPAKGGTDTQYF
TRBV5-8	TRBJ1-1	NA	NA	TGTGCCAGCAGCTTGCAGCCTTTGGGCACTGAAGCTTTCTTT	CASSLQPLGTEAFF
TRBV29-1	TRBJ2-7	NA	NA	TGCAGCGTTGCGAGTCCCGCAGGGACGAGGGAGCAGTACTTC	CSVASPAGTREQYF
TRBV4-1	TRBJ1-2	NA	NA	TGCGCCAGCAGCCAAGATTCAGGGAAGAAGAGCTACACCTTC	CASSQDSGKKSYTF
TRBV5-1	TRBJ1-4	NA	NA	TGCGCCAGCAGGGGTGATAATTATAATGAAAAACTGTTTTTT	CASRGDNYNEKLFF
TRBV21-1	TRBJ2-7	NA	NA	TGTGCCAGCAGCACCCAACTCGGGACGGAGTACTACGAGCAGTACTTC	CASSTQLGTEYYEQYF
TRBV5-1	TRBJ2-5	NA	NA	TGCGCCAGCAGCTTGGAAACAGGGCAGGAGACCCAGTACTTC	CASSLETGQETQYF
TRBV2	TRBJ2-2	TRBD1	NA	TGTGCCAGCAGTGACCGGACAGGCCGGGAGCTGTTTTTT	CASSDRTGRELFF
TRBV11-2	TRBJ2-3	TRBD1	NA	TGTGCCAGCAGCCCGCAGGGGACAGGGACAGATACGCAGTATTTT	CASSPQGTGTDTQYF
TRBV27	TRBJ2-1	TRBD2	NA	TGTGCCAGCAGCCGGAGGGTAGCGGGGCTGAATGAGCAGTTCTTC	CASSRRVAGLNEQFF
TRBV7-9	TRBJ2-5	NA	NA	TGTGCCAGCAGCTCCCACGGGGGACAGCTAAGACAAGAGACCCAGTACTTC	CASSSHGGQLRQETQYF
TRBV7-3	TRBJ2-6	NA	NA	TGTGCCAGCAGTCATGGAGGAGGGCCTGGGGCCAACGTCCTGACTTTC	CASSHGGGPGANVLTF
TRBV6-8	TRBJ2-7	NA	NA	TGTGCCAGCAGTTACTCAGCAGGGTCGGTCCACGAGCAGTACTTC	CASSYSAGSVHEQYF
TRBV5-1	TRBJ2-3	TRBD2	NA	TGCGCCAGCAGTCTTGGTGTCTCTAGCGGGAGGGTCTCAGATACGCAGTATTTT	CASSLGVSSGRVSDTQYF
TRBV28	TRBJ2-7	NA	NA	TGTGCCAGCAGGGGACGATCGACCTCCTACGAGCAGTACTTC	CASRGRSTSYEQYF
TRBV11-3	TRBJ2-2	TRBD1	NA	TGTGCCAGCAGCTTAGGTGACAGGGCGAACACCGGGGAGCTGTTTTTT	CASSLGDRANTGELFF
TRBV6-1	TRBJ1-2	TRBD1	NA	TGTGCCAGCATCCCGGGGACAGGGGGCGTCGGCTACACCTTC	CASIPGTGGVGYTF
TRBV7-7	TRBJ2-5	TRBD1	NA	TGTGCTAGCAGCCTGACAGGGGAGGAGACCCAGTACTTC	CASSLTGEETQYF
TRBV7-2	TRBJ2-2	NA	NA	TGTGCCAGCAGCTTAGACAGGTCCACCGGGGAGCTGTTTTTT	CASSLDRSTGELFF
TRBV7-8	TRBJ2-1	TRBD2	once	TGTGCCAGCAGCTTAGGGGGACTATACCTAGCCTACAATGAGCAGTTCTTC	CASSLGGLYLAYNEQFF
TRBV29-1	TRBJ1-4	NA	NA	TGCAGCGTTGAAGGGTGGCAGGGATTTAATGAAAAACTGTTTTTT	CSVEGWQGFNEKLFF
TRBV5-1	TRBJ1-5	TRBD1	NA	TGCGCCAGCAGCCTTGGACAGGAGGGCAATCAGCCCCAGCATTTT	CASSLGQEGNQPQHF
TRBV4-1	TRBJ1-5	TRBD1	NA	TGCGCCAGCAGCCAGAGGACAGGGCGCAATCAGCCCCAGCATTTT	CASSQRTGRNQPQHF
TRBV5-1	TRBJ2-2	NA	NA	TGCGCCAGCAGCCCGAGGGGGAACACCGGGGAGCTGTTTTTT	CASSPRGNTGELFF
TRBV7-9	TRBJ1-1	NA	NA	TGTGCCAGCAGCTTCATGGGGGGACCTGAAGCTTTCTTT	CASSFMGGPEAFF
TRBV5-1	TRBJ2-6	NA	NA	TGCGCCAGCAGCTTGGACCGGAGCTCTGGGGCCAACGTCCTGACTTTC	CASSLDRSSGANVLTF
TRBV28	TRBJ1-1	TRBD1	NA	TGTGCCAGCAATCTCCAGGGGGCGGCTTTCTTT	CASNLQGAAFF
TRBV28	TRBJ1-6	TRBD1	once	TGTGCCAGCAGTCCAAAAGACAGGGTTTACTCACCCCTCCACTTT	CASSPKDRVYSPLHF
TRBV7-2	TRBJ2-3	TRBD2	NA	TGTGCCAGCCCACGGACTAGCGCCCACAGCTTGTATTTT	CASPRTSAHSLYF
TRBV7-9	TRBJ1-1	NA	NA	TGTGCCAGCAGCCTATTTGGGGCCACGAACACTGAAGCTTTCTTT	CASSLFGATNTEAFF